Listed below are T cell receptor beta chains from one sample, sequenced in a study of Ad26.COV2.S vaccination and SARS-CoV-2 variants. Measured with immunoSEQ multiplex PCR; TCRdb has only the in-frame clones, and not every one. Of hundreds of thousands of clones listed, about 90% are singletons. The sequenced sample was peripheral blood, obtained in a trial of Ad26.COV2.S vaccine versus placebo. These TCRs come from a person between 18 and 65 years old who received the Ad26.COV2.S COVID-19 vaccine or a placebo. Each CDR3 is given with its conserved first and last residue. A D gene is named only where the DNA matches it firmly. Not all rows give a size; the values are once, few, many and, for expanded clones, a class.

CDR3 length,V gene,D gene,clone size,J gene,CDR3 DNA,CDR3 protein
14,TRBV18,TRBD2,.,TRBJ2-7,TGTGCCAGCTCACCGAGCGGGGGGCGGTACGAGCAGTACTTC,CASSPSGGRYEQYF
13,TRBV10-3,.,.,TRBJ1-1,TGTGCCATCAGGATCGAGGGGGGCACTGAAGCTTTCTTT,CAIRIEGGTEAFF
15,TRBV27,TRBD1,.,TRBJ1-5,TGTGCCAGCAGTTTAAGTTGGGACAGAGATCAGCCCCAGCATTTT,CASSLSWDRDQPQHF
16,TRBV24-1,.,.,TRBJ2-6,TGTGCCACCAGGGCAACACGGGCCTCTGGGGCCAACGTCCTGACTTTC,CATRATRASGANVLTF
16,TRBV7-6,.,.,TRBJ2-5,TGTGCCAGCAGCCAATCGGCCCAGGGACCACAAGAGACCCAGTACTTC,CASSQSAQGPQETQYF
16,TRBV19,TRBD1,.,TRBJ2-7,TGTGCCAGTAGTCCTCGACAGGGAAAAAGGACCTACGAGCAGTACTTC,CASSPRQGKRTYEQYF
13,TRBV12-3/TRBV12-4,.,.,TRBJ2-5,TGTGCCAGCAGTTTCCAGGGGCGAGAGACCCAGTACTTC,CASSFQGRETQYF
14,TRBV5-1,.,.,TRBJ2-7,TGCGCCAGCAGCTTGGCCTTACAGGACGGCGAGCAGTACTTC,CASSLALQDGEQYF
15,TRBV7-9,.,.,TRBJ2-3,TGTGCCAGCAGCTTGGAGGGGGCCGGTACAGATACGCAGTATTTT,CASSLEGAGTDTQYF
11,TRBV6-6,.,.,TRBJ1-2,TGTGCCAGCGGCCGGGACTATGGCTACACCTTC,CASGRDYGYTF
15,TRBV7-6,.,.,TRBJ1-6,TGTGCCAGCAGCTTAGGGGGACCGAATAATTCACCCCTCCACTTT,CASSLGGPNNSPLHF
16,TRBV7-9,.,.,TRBJ2-6,TGTGCCAGCAGGGTACAGGGGAGGTCTGGGGCCAACGTCCTGACTTTC,CASRVQGRSGANVLTF
19,TRBV5-1,TRBD2,.,TRBJ2-2,TGCGCCAGCAGCTTGGTGGGGCTAGCGGGGTCCGCGAACACCGGGGAGCTGTTTTTT,CASSLVGLAGSANTGELFF
14,TRBV30,.,.,TRBJ1-5,TGTGCCTGGAGTCCTCAGTTGGTCAATCAGCCCCAGCATTTT,CAWSPQLVNQPQHF
17,TRBV19,.,.,TRBJ2-2,TGTGCCAGTAGTAGAATACCAGGGGGGACGAACACCGGGGAGCTGTTTTTT,CASSRIPGGTNTGELFF
13,TRBV27,.,.,TRBJ2-3,TGTGCCAGCAGTCAGAACAGGGTAAATACGCAGTATTTT,CASSQNRVNTQYF
16,TRBV10-2,.,.,TRBJ2-1,TGCGCCAGCCTTGGCCCCTGGGCGGCAAGGGTTGATGAGCAGTTCTTC,CASLGPWAARVDEQFF
15,TRBV18,.,.,TRBJ2-6,TGTGCCAGCTCACCATTGACTACTGGGGCCAACGTCCTGACTTTC,CASSPLTTGANVLTF
13,TRBV6-5,.,.,TRBJ1-1,TGTGCCAGCAGCCCACGGGGGAACACTGAAGCTTTCTTT,CASSPRGNTEAFF
15,TRBV19,.,once,TRBJ1-5,TGTGCCAGTAGTATCGGAGGTTTAAGCAATCAGCCCCAGCATTTT,CASSIGGLSNQPQHF
16,TRBV7-9,.,.,TRBJ2-1,TGTGCCAGCAGCTTAACTTTCGAGCGGAAGTACAATGAGCAGTTCTTC,CASSLTFERKYNEQFF
15,TRBV27,TRBD1,once,TRBJ1-5,TGTGCCAGCAGTTTCAGGGGGCTTGTCAATCAGCCCCAGCATTTT,CASSFRGLVNQPQHF
15,TRBV27,.,.,TRBJ2-5,TGTGCCAGCAGTTTATCGACGACCTCTTGGGAGACCCAGTACTTC,CASSLSTTSWETQYF